This record concerns one T cell receptor beta chain sequence. Its matching antigen is unknown. A much larger clonotype is one base distant, so this may be a read error. The record originates from a study of blood T cells in healthy people across ages. Study-level findings and limits: Reliance upon unsorted PBMCs precluded definitive naive versus antigen-experienced comparison. Possibly, changes in expanded clonotypes were confounded because donor CMV status was unknown.

The amount of total RNA extracted per sample was at least 5.5 micrograms. The CDR3 extends over 11 amino acids. Germline values: CDR1 MNHNY, CDR2 SVGAGI (reference sequence). Next came a second PCR, run for roughly 7 to 12 cycles, which used a sample-barcoded 5' primer along with a J-beta primer mix. TCRdb processed the 5' RACE reads anew with MiXCR; each CDR3 protein has one entry. The repertoire includes over 500,000 distinct CDR3 sequences, 40% to 65% of them detected once, and about 13% sits in the top ten. The sequencing input was blood. The chain couples TRBV6-6 to TRBJ2-2; D unresolved. The origin of this receptor is a woman of 80 years or more in good health. The CDR3 nucleotides are TGTGCCAACAGTTACTCCGGGGAGCTGTTTTTT. Protein: CANSYSGELFF.